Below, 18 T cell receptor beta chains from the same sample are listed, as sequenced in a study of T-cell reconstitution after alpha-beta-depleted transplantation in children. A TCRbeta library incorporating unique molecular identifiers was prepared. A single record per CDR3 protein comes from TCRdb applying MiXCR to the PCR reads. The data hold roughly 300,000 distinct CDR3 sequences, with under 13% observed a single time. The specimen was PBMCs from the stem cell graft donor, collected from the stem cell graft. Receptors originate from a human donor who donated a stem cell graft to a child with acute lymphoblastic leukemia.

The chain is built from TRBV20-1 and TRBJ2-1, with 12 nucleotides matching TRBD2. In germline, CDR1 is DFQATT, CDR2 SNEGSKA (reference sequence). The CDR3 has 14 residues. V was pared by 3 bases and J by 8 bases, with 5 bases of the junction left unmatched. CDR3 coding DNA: TGCAGTGCTAGCCAACTAGCGGGAGGCGATGAGCAGTTCTTC. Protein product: CSASQLAGGDEQFF.

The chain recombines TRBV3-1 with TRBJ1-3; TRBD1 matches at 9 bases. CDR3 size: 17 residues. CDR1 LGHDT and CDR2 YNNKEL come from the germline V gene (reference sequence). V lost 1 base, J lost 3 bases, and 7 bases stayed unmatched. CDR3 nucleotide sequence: TGTGCCAGCAGCCAAGGCACCCTGGACAGGGGTGGAAACACCATATATTTT. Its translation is CASSQGTLDRGGNTIYF.

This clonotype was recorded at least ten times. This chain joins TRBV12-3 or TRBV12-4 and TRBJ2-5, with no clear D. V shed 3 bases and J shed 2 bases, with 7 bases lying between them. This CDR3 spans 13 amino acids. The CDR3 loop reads CASSFRHQETQYF. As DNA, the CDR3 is TGTGCCAGCAGTTTTAGGCATCAAGAGACCCAGTACTTC.

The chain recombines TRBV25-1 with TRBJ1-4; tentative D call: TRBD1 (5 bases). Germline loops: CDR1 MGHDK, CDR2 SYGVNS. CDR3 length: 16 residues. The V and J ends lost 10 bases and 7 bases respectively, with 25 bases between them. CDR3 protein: CAMGYYRDFTGEKLFF. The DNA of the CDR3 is TGTGCCATGGGCTACTACCGGGACTTTACGGGTGAAAAACTGTTTTTT.

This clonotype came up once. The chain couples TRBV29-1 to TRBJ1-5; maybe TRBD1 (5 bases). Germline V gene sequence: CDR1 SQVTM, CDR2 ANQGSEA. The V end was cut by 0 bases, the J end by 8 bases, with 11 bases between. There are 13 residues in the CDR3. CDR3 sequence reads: CSVEEGPRKPQHF. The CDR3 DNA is TGCAGCGTTGAAGAGGGGCCTAGAAAGCCCCAGCATTTT.

The CDR3 sequence is CASSHAPRGRLQETQYF. CDR3 DNA sequence: TGCGCCAGCAGCCATGCACCCAGGGGGCGACTCCAAGAGACCCAGTACTTC. The V gene is TRBV4-1, the J gene TRBJ2-5; 8 bases fit TRBD1. The J segment lost 1 base and the V segment lost 3 bases, leaving 10 bases of the junction unmatched. Germline lookup yields CDR1 MGHRA and CDR2 YSYEKL. CDR3 length equals 17 residues.

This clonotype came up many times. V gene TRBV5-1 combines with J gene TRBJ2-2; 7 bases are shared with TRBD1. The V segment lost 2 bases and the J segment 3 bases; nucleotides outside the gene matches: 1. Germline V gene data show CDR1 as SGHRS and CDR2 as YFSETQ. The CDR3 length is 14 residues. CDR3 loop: CASSFGQDTGELFF. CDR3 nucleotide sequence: TGCGCCAGCAGCTTCGGACAGGACACCGGGGAGCTGTTTTTT.

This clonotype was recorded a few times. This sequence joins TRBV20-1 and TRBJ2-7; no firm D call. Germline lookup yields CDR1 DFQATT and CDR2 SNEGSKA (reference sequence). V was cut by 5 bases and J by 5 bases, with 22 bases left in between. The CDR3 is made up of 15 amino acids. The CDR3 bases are TGCAGTGCTGAGCTAGAAGGATCAGCTCCGGACGAGCAGTACTTC. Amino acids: CSAELEGSAPDEQYF.

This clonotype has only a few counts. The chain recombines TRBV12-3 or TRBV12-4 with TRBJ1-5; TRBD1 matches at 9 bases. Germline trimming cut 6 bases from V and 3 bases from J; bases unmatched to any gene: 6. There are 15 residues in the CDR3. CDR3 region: CASSSGQGFNQPQHF. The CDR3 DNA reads TGTGCCAGCAGCTCTGGACAGGGGTTCAATCAGCCCCAGCATTTT.

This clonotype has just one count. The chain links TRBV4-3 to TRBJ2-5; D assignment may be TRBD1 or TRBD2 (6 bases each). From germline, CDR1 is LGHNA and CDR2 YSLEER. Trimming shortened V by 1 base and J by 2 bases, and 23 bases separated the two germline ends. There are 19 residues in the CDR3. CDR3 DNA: TGCGCCAGCAGCCAAGCCCCAGTGTATGGCAGGGGAGGACAAGAGACCCAGTACTTC. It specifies CASSQAPVYGRGGQETQYF.

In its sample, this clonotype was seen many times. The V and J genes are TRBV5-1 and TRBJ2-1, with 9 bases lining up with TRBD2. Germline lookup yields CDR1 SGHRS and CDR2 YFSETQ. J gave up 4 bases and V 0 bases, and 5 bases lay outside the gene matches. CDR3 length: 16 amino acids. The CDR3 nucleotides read TGCGCCAGCAGCTTGGAGGGACTAGCCCTTTACAATGAGCAGTTCTTC. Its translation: CASSLEGLALYNEQFF. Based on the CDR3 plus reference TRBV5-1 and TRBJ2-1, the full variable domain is KAGVTQTPRYLIKTRGQQVTLSCSPISGHRSVSWYQQTPGQGLQFLFEYFSETQRNKGNFPGRFSGRQFSNSRSEMNVSTLELGDSALYLCASSLEGLALYNEQFFGPGTRLTVL.

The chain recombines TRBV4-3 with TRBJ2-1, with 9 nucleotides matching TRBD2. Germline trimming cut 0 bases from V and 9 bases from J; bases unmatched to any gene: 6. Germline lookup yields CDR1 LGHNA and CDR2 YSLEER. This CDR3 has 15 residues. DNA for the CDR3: TGCGCCAGCAGCCAAGAGGGCGGGAGGGCTGGTGAGCAGTTCTTC. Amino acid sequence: CASSQEGGRAGEQFF.

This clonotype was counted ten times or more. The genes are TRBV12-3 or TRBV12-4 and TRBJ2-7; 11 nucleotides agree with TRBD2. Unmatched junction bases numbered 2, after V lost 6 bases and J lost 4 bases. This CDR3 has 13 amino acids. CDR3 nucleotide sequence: TGTGCCAGCAGACTAGCGGGAGTATACGAGCAGTACTTC. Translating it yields CASRLAGVYEQYF.

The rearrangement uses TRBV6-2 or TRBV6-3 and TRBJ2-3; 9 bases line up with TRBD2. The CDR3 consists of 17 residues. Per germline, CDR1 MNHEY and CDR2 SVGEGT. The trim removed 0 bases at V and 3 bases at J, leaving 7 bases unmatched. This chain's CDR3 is CASSYSRVAGDTDTQYF. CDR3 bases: TGTGCCAGCAGTTACTCGAGGGTAGCGGGAGATACAGATACGCAGTATTTT.

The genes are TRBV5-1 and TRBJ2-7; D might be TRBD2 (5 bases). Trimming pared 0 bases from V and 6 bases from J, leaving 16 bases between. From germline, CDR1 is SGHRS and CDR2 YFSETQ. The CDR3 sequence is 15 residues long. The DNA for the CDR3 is TGCGCCAGCAGCTTGGGACGGGATGGGATGGGCGAGCAGTACTTC. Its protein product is CASSLGRDGMGEQYF.

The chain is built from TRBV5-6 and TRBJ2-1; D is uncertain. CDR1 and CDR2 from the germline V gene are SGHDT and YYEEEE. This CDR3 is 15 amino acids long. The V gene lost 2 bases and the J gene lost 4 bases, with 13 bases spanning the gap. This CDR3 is CASSLGQVRYNEQFF. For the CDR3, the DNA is TGTGCCAGCAGCTTAGGGCAGGTCCGATACAATGAGCAGTTCTTC.

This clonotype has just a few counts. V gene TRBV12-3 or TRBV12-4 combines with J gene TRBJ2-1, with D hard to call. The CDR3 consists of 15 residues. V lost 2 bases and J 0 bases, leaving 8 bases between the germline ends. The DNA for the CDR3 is TGTGCCAGCAGTTTAAGTCCGGTCTCCTACAATGAGCAGTTCTTC. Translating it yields CASSLSPVSYNEQFF.

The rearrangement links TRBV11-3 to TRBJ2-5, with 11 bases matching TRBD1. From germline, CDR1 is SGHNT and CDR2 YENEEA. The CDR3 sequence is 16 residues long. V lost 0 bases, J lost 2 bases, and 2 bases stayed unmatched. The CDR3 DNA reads TGTGCCAGCAGCTTAGAGGACAGGGGGCTTCAAGAGACCCAGTACTTC. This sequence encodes CASSLEDRGLQETQYF.